Included here is one T cell receptor beta chain sequence, with context. Germline assignment: CDR1 SGDLS and CDR2 YYNGEE. The J segment lost 6 bases and the V segment lost 3 bases, leaving 12 bases of the junction unmatched. The CDR3 contains 17 residues. This entry belongs to a study of cytomegalovirus exposure and HLA in healthy donors. The PCR was carried out with 60 Vbeta primers and 13 Jbeta primers. The assay was immunoSEQ multiplex PCR, and TCRdb's table has in-frame clones only and misses some. The repertoire table contains over 100,000 clones. The chain joins TRBV9 to TRBJ2-1, with TRBD1 identical over 10 bases. The sequence was collected from a woman aged 40 to 55 in good health and CMV-seropositive. The sample was PBMCs. CDR3 residues: CASSAHNPGTGANEQFF. The CDR3 region has the DNA TGTGCCAGCAGCGCCCACAATCCCGGGACAGGGGCCAATGAGCAGTTCTTC.